These T cell receptor beta chains were read from a single sample in a study of shared clonotypes between healthy human individuals. Assay: immunoSEQ multiplex PCR; the TCRdb copy retains only in-frame clones and omits some. This table has 2 million to 3 million clones, 93% appearing once. The sequenced sample consisted of naive CD4+ T cells from PBMCs. The receptor source for this set is a man aged 18 to 35 in good health. Some clones in this sample may be carry-over from other donors' samples. Both conserved end residues are part of each CDR3. Fields, in order: clone size, D gene, V gene, J gene, CDR3 DNA, CDR3 protein. A D gene is named only where the DNA matches it firmly. Clone size is not always given. Where it is, it says once, few, many or a class for expanded clones.

abundance: NA
d_gene: TRBD1
v_gene: TRBV6-1
j_gene: TRBJ1-1
CDR3nt: TGTGCCAGCAGGAAGGACAGGATGAACACTGAAGCTTTCTTT
CDR3aa: CASRKDRMNTEAFF

abundance: NA
d_gene: NA
v_gene: TRBV5-1
j_gene: TRBJ2-6
CDR3nt: TGCGCCAGCAGCTTGGGTGGGTCTGGGGCCAACGTCCTGACTTTC
CDR3aa: CASSLGGSGANVLTF

abundance: NA
d_gene: NA
v_gene: TRBV5-1
j_gene: TRBJ2-3
CDR3nt: TGCGCCAGCAGCTTGGAGGGCCCGACAGATACGCAGTATTTT
CDR3aa: CASSLEGPTDTQYF

abundance: once
d_gene: TRBD1
v_gene: TRBV7-8
j_gene: TRBJ2-4
CDR3nt: TGTGCCAGCAGCCCCCTGCGACAGGGGGGGAGGGCCAAAAACATTCAGTACTTC
CDR3aa: CASSPLRQGGRAKNIQYF

abundance: few
d_gene: NA
v_gene: TRBV2
j_gene: TRBJ2-7
CDR3nt: TGTGCCAGCAGTGACGTAGACGAGCAGTACTTC
CDR3aa: CASSDVDEQYF

abundance: NA
d_gene: NA
v_gene: TRBV4-1
j_gene: TRBJ2-1
CDR3nt: TGCGCCAGCAGTCTGGGAGAAGCGGACTCCTACAATGAGCAGTTCTTC
CDR3aa: CASSLGEADSYNEQFF

abundance: NA
d_gene: NA
v_gene: TRBV6-6
j_gene: TRBJ2-2
CDR3nt: TGTGCCAGCGGCCGGAGTAGCAGCAACGGGGAGCTGTTTTTT
CDR3aa: CASGRSSSNGELFF

abundance: NA
d_gene: NA
v_gene: TRBV21-1
j_gene: TRBJ1-1
CDR3nt: TGTGCCAGCAGCCCTAGGACGGGTGAAGCTTTCTTT
CDR3aa: CASSPRTGEAFF

abundance: NA
d_gene: TRBD1
v_gene: TRBV5-1
j_gene: TRBJ2-5
CDR3nt: TGCGCCAGCAGCCCCGGGACAGGGAGAGGACAAGAGACCCAGTACTTC
CDR3aa: CASSPGTGRGQETQYF

abundance: NA
d_gene: NA
v_gene: TRBV28
j_gene: TRBJ1-2
CDR3nt: TGTGCCAGCAGTTTTTCTAACTATGGCTACACCTTC
CDR3aa: CASSFSNYGYTF

abundance: NA
d_gene: TRBD2
v_gene: TRBV7-9
j_gene: TRBJ2-1
CDR3nt: TGTGCCAGCAGCTTCGGTACTAGCGGATCCAATGAGCAGTTCTTC
CDR3aa: CASSFGTSGSNEQFF

abundance: NA
d_gene: NA
v_gene: TRBV28
j_gene: TRBJ2-4
CDR3nt: TGTGCCAGCAGCCTGGGGTTCAGGTACATTCAGTACTTC
CDR3aa: CASSLGFRYIQYF

abundance: NA
d_gene: TRBD2
v_gene: TRBV5-1
j_gene: TRBJ2-5
CDR3nt: TGCGCCAGCAGCTTGTCGGGACGGGAGGAGGAGACCCAGTACTTC
CDR3aa: CASSLSGREEETQYF

abundance: NA
d_gene: NA
v_gene: TRBV5-1
j_gene: TRBJ2-3
CDR3nt: TGCGCCAGCAGCCCAACAGCGGTTGATACGCAGTATTTT
CDR3aa: CASSPTAVDTQYF

abundance: few
d_gene: NA
v_gene: TRBV2
j_gene: TRBJ1-1
CDR3nt: TGTGCCAGCAGCGGTCAGGGGATGGGGACTGAAGCTTTCTTT
CDR3aa: CASSGQGMGTEAFF

abundance: NA
d_gene: TRBD2
v_gene: TRBV7-3
j_gene: TRBJ2-1
CDR3nt: TGTGCCAGCAGCTTATTGGGGGAGGGCTACAATGAGCAGTTCTTC
CDR3aa: CASSLLGEGYNEQFF

abundance: NA
d_gene: NA
v_gene: TRBV4-2
j_gene: TRBJ2-7
CDR3nt: TGTGCCAGCAGCCAAGATCTTGAGGCACCAACCTACGAGCAGTACTTC
CDR3aa: CASSQDLEAPTYEQYF

abundance: NA
d_gene: TRBD1
v_gene: TRBV5-1
j_gene: TRBJ1-2
CDR3nt: TGCGCCAGCAGTATAGCGACAGGGGGGAGCTATGGCTACACCTTC
CDR3aa: CASSIATGGSYGYTF

abundance: once
d_gene: NA
v_gene: TRBV10-1
j_gene: TRBJ2-3
CDR3nt: TGCGCCAGCAGAACTGGCGGGAATACGCAGTATTTT
CDR3aa: CASRTGGNTQYF

abundance: NA
d_gene: TRBD1
v_gene: TRBV11-2
j_gene: TRBJ2-7
CDR3nt: TGTGCCAGCAGCGCACGACAGGGTACCGTTGTCTACGAGCAGTACTTC
CDR3aa: CASSARQGTVVYEQYF

abundance: NA
d_gene: NA
v_gene: TRBV5-1
j_gene: TRBJ2-1
CDR3nt: TGCGCCAGCAGCTTGAGTCGGCCGTCTGAGCAGTTCTTC
CDR3aa: CASSLSRPSEQFF

abundance: NA
d_gene: NA
v_gene: TRBV7-2
j_gene: TRBJ2-5
CDR3nt: TGTGCCAGCAGCTCCACTAAAGAGACCCAGTACTTC
CDR3aa: CASSSTKETQYF

abundance: NA
d_gene: NA
v_gene: TRBV5-1
j_gene: TRBJ2-3
CDR3nt: TGCGCCAGCAGCCCGACCGGATCTGATACGCAGTATTTT
CDR3aa: CASSPTGSDTQYF

abundance: NA
d_gene: NA
v_gene: TRBV6-1
j_gene: TRBJ1-5
CDR3nt: TGTGCCAGCAGAGAGGGGGGTTCGGTTCAGCCCCAGCATTTT
CDR3aa: CASREGGSVQPQHF

abundance: NA
d_gene: TRBD1
v_gene: TRBV28
j_gene: TRBJ1-2
CDR3nt: TGTGCCAGCAGCCCGACAGGGCACGTCTATGGCTACACCTTC
CDR3aa: CASSPTGHVYGYTF

abundance: NA
d_gene: NA
v_gene: TRBV5-1
j_gene: TRBJ2-5
CDR3nt: TGCGCCAGCAGCTCCCCAGGGTACCAAGAGACCCAGTACTTC
CDR3aa: CASSSPGYQETQYF

abundance: NA
d_gene: NA
v_gene: TRBV7-6
j_gene: TRBJ2-6
CDR3nt: TGTGCCAGCAGCTTAGCGTTTTGGGAGACTGGGGCCAACGTCCTGACTTTC
CDR3aa: CASSLAFWETGANVLTF

abundance: NA
d_gene: TRBD2
v_gene: TRBV19
j_gene: TRBJ2-2
CDR3nt: TGTGCCAGTATTTTCAGGGCTAGCGGGGGGCCCAACACCGGGGAGCTGTTTTTT
CDR3aa: CASIFRASGGPNTGELFF

abundance: NA
d_gene: TRBD2
v_gene: TRBV5-1
j_gene: TRBJ2-7
CDR3nt: TGCGCCAGCAGCAGGAGTAGCGGGAGGGCCAGGTACGAGCAGTACTTC
CDR3aa: CASSRSSGRARYEQYF

abundance: NA
d_gene: NA
v_gene: TRBV2
j_gene: TRBJ1-1
CDR3nt: TGTGCCAGCATGATGCGGGGACGAACTGAAGCTTTCTTT
CDR3aa: CASMMRGRTEAFF

abundance: NA
d_gene: NA
v_gene: TRBV6-6
j_gene: TRBJ2-7
CDR3nt: TGTGCCAGCAGTCTGACGGGTTTTGACTACGAGCAGTACTTC
CDR3aa: CASSLTGFDYEQYF

abundance: NA
d_gene: TRBD2
v_gene: TRBV28
j_gene: TRBJ2-7
CDR3nt: TGTGCCAGCGGGGGGGGTAGCACCTCCTACGAGCAGTACTTC
CDR3aa: CASGGGSTSYEQYF

abundance: NA
d_gene: TRBD1
v_gene: TRBV28
j_gene: TRBJ2-7
CDR3nt: TGTGCCAGCACTCCCTCGGGACAGGGGAGGTACGAGCAGTACTTC
CDR3aa: CASTPSGQGRYEQYF

abundance: NA
d_gene: TRBD1
v_gene: TRBV5-1
j_gene: TRBJ1-2
CDR3nt: TGCGCCAGCAGCGTGTTACAGGGGGCGATTGGCTACACCTTC
CDR3aa: CASSVLQGAIGYTF

abundance: NA
d_gene: NA
v_gene: TRBV4-2
j_gene: TRBJ1-2
CDR3nt: TGTGCCAGCAGCCAAGATCTAACCTATGGCAGGGCCCCGGGGTTGGATGGCTACACCTTC
CDR3aa: CASSQDLTYGRAPGLDGYTF

abundance: NA
d_gene: NA
v_gene: TRBV5-8
j_gene: TRBJ1-5
CDR3nt: TGTGCCAGCAGCTTTGGGGTTTATAGCAATCAGCCCCAGCATTTT
CDR3aa: CASSFGVYSNQPQHF

abundance: NA
d_gene: NA
v_gene: TRBV5-4
j_gene: TRBJ2-1
CDR3nt: TGTGCCGCCTTGCGGGTCGGTGGGTCTGAGCAGTTCTTC
CDR3aa: CAALRVGGSEQFF

abundance: NA
d_gene: TRBD1
v_gene: TRBV13
j_gene: TRBJ2-6
CDR3nt: TGTGCCAGCAGCTTGGCCCCGGGGACAGGGGGCTCTGGGGCCAACGTCCTGACTTTC
CDR3aa: CASSLAPGTGGSGANVLTF

abundance: NA
d_gene: NA
v_gene: TRBV7-2
j_gene: TRBJ1-3
CDR3nt: TGTGCCAGCAAGCCGGGGGGAGGAAACACCATATATTTT
CDR3aa: CASKPGGGNTIYF

abundance: NA
d_gene: TRBD1
v_gene: TRBV7-2
j_gene: TRBJ2-6
CDR3nt: TGTGCCAGCAGCCCAAGACAGGGGGCTTATGGGGCCAACGTCCTGACTTTC
CDR3aa: CASSPRQGAYGANVLTF

abundance: NA
d_gene: NA
v_gene: TRBV28
j_gene: TRBJ2-3
CDR3nt: TGTGCCAGCAGTTTATGGTTCCGGGATAGCACAGATACGCAGTATTTT
CDR3aa: CASSLWFRDSTDTQYF

abundance: NA
d_gene: TRBD1
v_gene: TRBV5-4
j_gene: TRBJ2-4
CDR3nt: TGTGCCAGCAGCTCCCAGAGTGCCGACAGGGGTCAAAACATTCAGTACTTC
CDR3aa: CASSSQSADRGQNIQYF

abundance: NA
d_gene: NA
v_gene: TRBV28
j_gene: TRBJ1-5
CDR3nt: TGTGCCAGCAGTTTGGTGGGGCAGCCCCAGCATTTT
CDR3aa: CASSLVGQPQHF

abundance: NA
d_gene: NA
v_gene: TRBV5-1
j_gene: TRBJ2-5
CDR3nt: TGCGCCAGCAGCTTGGTCGCTCAAGAGACCCAGTACTTC
CDR3aa: CASSLVAQETQYF

abundance: NA
d_gene: NA
v_gene: TRBV5-1
j_gene: TRBJ2-3
CDR3nt: TGCGCCAGCACCTTGGACTACACAGATACGCAGTATTTT
CDR3aa: CASTLDYTDTQYF

abundance: few
d_gene: NA
v_gene: TRBV28
j_gene: TRBJ1-1
CDR3nt: TGTGCCAGCAGCCTTGGGACAGAAGCTTTCTTT
CDR3aa: CASSLGTEAFF

abundance: NA
d_gene: TRBD2
v_gene: TRBV28
j_gene: TRBJ2-3
CDR3nt: TGTGCCACCCGCGGGGGACTTAGCACAGATACGCAGTATTTT
CDR3aa: CATRGGLSTDTQYF

abundance: NA
d_gene: NA
v_gene: TRBV28
j_gene: TRBJ1-6
CDR3nt: TGTGCCAGCGGGAAGAACAGCTTCCCCCTCCACTTT
CDR3aa: CASGKNSFPLHF

abundance: NA
d_gene: TRBD1
v_gene: TRBV30
j_gene: TRBJ1-2
CDR3nt: TGTGCCTGGAGGGGGGGGACAGACCGGACGGCTAACTATGGCTACACCTTC
CDR3aa: CAWRGGTDRTANYGYTF

abundance: NA
d_gene: TRBD2
v_gene: TRBV7-2
j_gene: TRBJ2-3
CDR3nt: TGTGCCAGCAGCTCCGTGGGAGGGGACGCGGCAGATACGCAGTATTTT
CDR3aa: CASSSVGGDAADTQYF

abundance: NA
d_gene: TRBD1
v_gene: TRBV19
j_gene: TRBJ1-5
CDR3nt: TGTGCCAGTAGTTCCAGGGGGTTCCCTGCAGGGCAGCCCCAGCATTTT
CDR3aa: CASSSRGFPAGQPQHF

abundance: NA
d_gene: NA
v_gene: TRBV19
j_gene: TRBJ2-3
CDR3nt: TGTGCCAGTAGTAATAGGATCGCGGGCGGCCGAACATCAGGTACGCAGTATTTT
CDR3aa: CASSNRIAGGRTSGTQYF

abundance: NA
d_gene: NA
v_gene: TRBV7-9
j_gene: TRBJ2-3
CDR3nt: TGTGCCAGCAGCCCCAGTTCCCAGGGGTTCACAGATACGCAGTATTTT
CDR3aa: CASSPSSQGFTDTQYF